Presented here are 9 T cell receptor beta chains from one specimen sequenced in a study of shared clonotypes between healthy human individuals. CD45RO-negative CD8 cells positively selected for CCR7 made up the naive population, which excluded terminally differentiated effector memory CD45RA+ cells. This table comes from immunoSEQ multiplex PCR, and its TCRdb copy is limited to in-frame clones, with some not included. Of around 580,000 clones listed, 95% to 98% are singletons. The material sequenced was naive CD8+ T cells sorted from blood. Receptor source: a man aged 25 to 45 in good health.

The chain employs TRBV5-4 and TRBJ2-2; no clear D. In germline, CDR1 is SGHNT, CDR2 YYREEE (reference sequence). Deletions cut 1 base from V and 8 bases from J, with 12 bases between. The CDR3 contains 14 residues. This CDR3 is CASSLTLETGELFF. In DNA, the CDR3 is TGTGCCAGCAGCTTGACCCTTGAGACGGGGGAGCTGTTTTTT.

About this clone itself: Other DNA sequences from this sample encode an identical CDR3 as well. CDR3 protein: CASSLLGTEAFF. CDR3 nucleotides: TGTGCCAGCAGCTTATTGGGGACTGAAGCTTTCTTT. The chain uses TRBV11-2 and TRBJ1-1; no clear D gene. Per the germline V gene, CDR1 is SGHAT and CDR2 is FQNNGV. V was trimmed by 2 bases and J by 5 bases, leaving 6 bases between them. The CDR3 is 12 amino acids.

V gene TRBV7-9 combines with J gene TRBJ2-7, with 9 bases lining up with TRBD2. Trimming cost V 7 bases and J 6 bases; bases outside gene matches: 13. The CDR3 covers 15 residues. Germline V gene data show CDR1 as SEHNR and CDR2 as FQNEAQ (reference sequence). CDR3 sequence reads: CASTAGVAGETEQYF. The CDR3 region has the DNA TGTGCCAGCACCGCTGGGGTAGCGGGAGAGACCGAGCAGTACTTC.

The chain recombines TRBV7-9 with TRBJ2-7; D is perhaps TRBD2 (6 bases). CDR1 and CDR2 (germline): SEHNR, FQNEAQ (reference sequence). V lost 4 bases, J lost 5 bases, and 9 bases lay in between. CDR3 size: 12 residues. The CDR3 is CASSWGLDEQYF. The DNA for the CDR3 is TGTGCCAGCAGCTGGGGACTGGACGAGCAGTACTTC.

This chain links TRBV6-5 with TRBJ1-1, with a tentative D call TRBD1 (6 bases). The ends were cut back, 2 bases at V and 1 base at J, with 11 bases in the middle. This CDR3 has 15 residues. Germline V gene sequence: CDR1 MNHEY, CDR2 SVGAGI. CDR3 amino acids: CASSYQRDTNTEAFF. The CDR3, as DNA: TGTGCCAGCAGTTACCAGCGGGACACGAACACTGAAGCTTTCTTT.

V and J are TRBV7-9 and TRBJ2-2; D is possibly TRBD1 or TRBD2 (5 bases each). The V gene's germline CDR1 is SEHNR and CDR2 FQNEAQ (reference sequence). The CDR3 is 14 amino acids. V gave up 7 bases and J gave up 1 base, with 10 bases separating them. In DNA form, the CDR3 reads TGTGCCAGCATGGGGACGCTGAACACCGGGGAGCTGTTTTTT. Translation gives CASMGTLNTGELFF.

This chain uses TRBV16 with TRBJ2-7; D unresolved. V was cut by 0 bases and J by 0 bases, with 3 bases left in between. Germline CDR1 is KGHSY and CDR2 is FQNENV. The CDR3 loop spans 13 amino acids. This CDR3 reads CASSQSVSYEQYF. DNA for the CDR3: TGTGCCAGCAGCCAATCAGTCTCCTACGAGCAGTACTTC.

The rearrangement links TRBV29-1 to TRBJ2-1, with D perhaps matching TRBD2 (7 bases). This CDR3 comprises 15 residues. Trimming took 3 bases from V and 2 from J, leaving 14 bases between them. Per the germline V gene, CDR1 is SQVTM and CDR2 is ANQGSEA. The CDR3 coding sequence is TGCAGCGTTGAGGGGGGGCTAGAGGCCTACAATGAGCAGTTCTTC. This encodes CSVEGGLEAYNEQFF.

Of note for this clone: The sample holds other DNA sequences that translate to the same CDR3. V gene TRBV10-1 combines with J gene TRBJ2-1, with TRBD2 matching over 11 bases. The CDR3 is 15 amino acids. V lost 2 bases and J lost 4; bases outside the gene matches: 1. Germline CDR1 WNHNN, CDR2 SYGVQD (reference sequence). Written as DNA, the CDR3 is TGCGCCAGCAGTGAGACTAGCGGGGGATACAATGAGCAGTTCTTC. This codes for CASSETSGGYNEQFF.